This T cell receptor beta chain derives from a study of blood T cell repertoires in COVID-19. Study-wide background: T cells, B-cell-depleted T cells, or PBMCs supplied cDNA or gDNA.

The data were produced by immunoSEQ multiplex PCR, yet TCRdb's version contains in-frame clones alone and is incomplete. The sample lists some 110,000 clones; approximately 85% were seen once. Source material: peripheral blood. The clonotype originates from a man in his sixties or seventies with acute or convalescent COVID-19.

In DNA, the CDR3 is TGCAGTGGGACAGGGGTCGGCTACACCTTC. This gives the protein CSGTGVGYTF. V usage is TRBV20-1 and J usage is TRBJ1-2; TRBD1 aligns across 9 bases. CDR1 DFQATT and CDR2 SNEGSKA come from the germline V gene (reference sequence). J gave up 8 bases and V 7 bases, and 2 bases lay outside the gene matches. The CDR3 totals 10 residues.